These T cell receptor beta chains were read from a single sample in a study of blood T cell repertoires in COVID-19. Data came from immunoSEQ multiplex PCR; TCRdb stores just in-frame clones and leaves some out. The repertoire holds some 300,000 clones, 88% seen once, with approximately 1% in the top ten. Sequenced input: PBMCs or T cells enriched from blood (not recorded which). All receptors come from a woman in her thirties who had recovered from COVID-19. Each CDR3 is given without its conserved first and last residue. The order of the fields is V gene, J gene, CDR3 protein.

V: TRBV7-3; J: TRBJ2-1; CDR3: ASSVSGGSHNEQF
V: TRBV5-5; J: TRBJ1-6; CDR3: ASSPGPGDSPLH
V: TRBV28; J: TRBJ2-2; CDR3: ASSSAPGGWGELF
V: TRBV5-8; J: TRBJ1-2; CDR3: ASSWLAGTSLGGYT
V: TRBV24-1; J: TRBJ1-1; CDR3: ATSDSGVPEAF
V: TRBV28; J: TRBJ1-5; CDR3: ASSFPVGSPTITNNQPQH
V: TRBV6-5; J: TRBJ1-2; CDR3: ASSIDRVYGYT
V: TRBV12-3/TRBV12-4; J: TRBJ1-2; CDR3: ASSFQGSYGYT
V: TRBV6-6; J: TRBJ1-6; CDR3: ASSIRRDNSPLH
V: TRBV3-1/TRBV3-2; J: TRBJ1-3; CDR3: ASSQAGVRDTIY
V: TRBV6-9; J: TRBJ1-2; CDR3: ASSYIRLGGDGYT
V: TRBV28; J: TRBJ2-1; CDR3: ASQPGGSSEQF
V: TRBV7-8; J: TRBJ1-6; CDR3: ASSLGTGGFLNSPLH
V: TRBV2; J: TRBJ1-1; CDR3: ASSGIGGTTEAF
V: TRBV28; J: TRBJ2-7; CDR3: ASLQGARLY
V: TRBV7-9; J: TRBJ2-7; CDR3: ASSPRSQGYYEQY
V: TRBV6-5; J: TRBJ1-2; CDR3: ASSPVGTYGYT
V: TRBV27; J: TRBJ2-3; CDR3: ASSPYPDTQY
V: TRBV6-5; J: TRBJ1-5; CDR3: ASRQGVSLAQH
V: TRBV2; J: TRBJ1-1; CDR3: ASSDSRHGSEPTPDSSEAF
V: TRBV5-1; J: TRBJ2-7; CDR3: ASSLTSGPYEQY
V: TRBV15; J: TRBJ1-2; CDR3: ATSPYRDGYT
V: TRBV19; J: TRBJ2-3; CDR3: ASSSFAGSTDTQY
V: TRBV7-6; J: TRBJ2-3; CDR3: ASSLGGMDTQY
V: TRBV29-1; J: TRBJ2-1; CDR3: SVLGGTRGYNEQF
V: TRBV30; J: TRBJ2-5; CDR3: AWSSQSLVRSETQY
V: TRBV18; J: TRBJ1-5; CDR3: ASSPRTGGNQPQH
V: TRBV9; J: TRBJ2-1; CDR3: ASSVWASYNEQF
V: TRBV5-6; J: TRBJ1-3; CDR3: ASSSDRELSIY
V: TRBV4-3; J: TRBJ2-5; CDR3: ASSQDGSGGETQY
V: TRBV18; J: TRBJ2-2; CDR3: ASSPPWTGDTGELF
V: TRBV3-1/TRBV3-2; J: TRBJ1-5; CDR3: ASSRNGLDNQPQH
V: TRBV30; J: TRBJ2-3; CDR3: AWSATRAYGLAELTDTQY
V: TRBV12-3/TRBV12-4; J: TRBJ1-1; CDR3: ASSYYRETEAF
V: TRBV28; J: TRBJ1-5; CDR3: ASHGTGGQPQH
V: TRBV7-9; J: TRBJ1-1; CDR3: ASSSDGGATEAF
V: TRBV11-3; J: TRBJ2-1; CDR3: ASSPGQGTYNEQF
V: TRBV4-1; J: TRBJ2-1; CDR3: ASSPLAHNEQF
V: TRBV19; J: TRBJ1-3; CDR3: ASRQGSGNTIY
V: TRBV18; J: TRBJ1-1; CDR3: ASSPPGREGTEAF
V: TRBV7-2; J: TRBJ2-4; CDR3: ASSLEQAGSALAKNIQY
V: TRBV10-2; J: TRBJ1-6; CDR3: ASRDPLRQGGRSPLH
V: TRBV29-1; J: TRBJ2-2; CDR3: SVRGWGAGANTGELF
V: TRBV7-8; J: TRBJ2-2; CDR3: ASSLTGSNTGELF
V: TRBV5-1; J: TRBJ1-2; CDR3: ASSLEVTGAASGGYT
V: TRBV9; J: TRBJ2-1; CDR3: ASSVGVQGQERYNEQF
V: TRBV2; J: TRBJ2-7; CDR3: ASTPRDTVYEQY
V: TRBV6-1; J: TRBJ2-1; CDR3: ASSDIVGGGNEQF
V: TRBV3-1/TRBV3-2; J: TRBJ2-7; CDR3: ASSPGTGCSYEQY
V: TRBV10-2; J: TRBJ2-7; CDR3: ASGRDILSYEQY
V: TRBV6-6; J: TRBJ1-3; CDR3: ASTVHGSGNTIY
V: TRBV15; J: TRBJ1-2; CDR3: ATGTGGYGYT
V: TRBV15; J: TRBJ1-4; CDR3: ATSHGGATNEKLF
V: TRBV6-6; J: TRBJ1-5; CDR3: ASRPPRGNQPQH
V: TRBV15; J: TRBJ2-3; CDR3: ATSPLGVRDAGTDTQY
V: TRBV2; J: TRBJ1-2; CDR3: ASRGGTGFYGYT